This T cell receptor (beta chain) was profiled in a study of blood T cell repertoires in COVID-19. About the study: Both acute and convalescent COVID-19 samples were obtained from the United States, Italy and Spain. T cells, B-cell-depleted T cells, or PBMCs provided the cDNA or gDNA that served as material.

Methods used by the authors: It was from reference gene primer amplification that nucleated cell counts were estimated. TCRdb keeps only in-frame clones here, not all; method: immunoSEQ multiplex PCR. V, J and clone size are taken as reported in that table, and D and trimming were inferred from the DNA itself. The sample lists 270,000 or so clones, approximately 83% occurring once. This sequence was found in a human donor in a cohort sampled during active COVID-19. Sequencing was performed on peripheral blood.

The DNA for the CDR3 is TGTGCCAGCAGCCGTGGACAGGGTGAAAACATTCAGTACTTC. As protein: CASSRGQGENIQYF. The chain has TRBV5-4 and TRBJ2-4, with TRBD1 identical over 8 bases. The CDR3 length is 14 residues. Unmatched junction bases numbered 5, after V lost 4 bases and J lost 5 bases. Germline values: CDR1 SGHNT, CDR2 YYREEE (reference sequence).